This record looks at one TCR beta chain sequence and its context. Its cognate antigen is unknown. This CDR3 has 15 amino acids. V was clipped by 6 bases and J by 0 bases, with 12 bases between them. The germline gives CDR1 MNHNS, CDR2 SASEGT. A single record per CDR3 protein comes from TCRdb applying MiXCR to the RT-PCR reads. The profile shows 630,000 or so distinct CDR3 sequences, around 16% of them singletons. This specimen belongs to a study of response to subunit inactivated influenza vaccine. General study results and limits: Each seasonal influenza vaccination recruits few new T cells, the authors suggested.

This material consisted of PBMCs from blood, taken 11 to 12 days after vaccination. The J gene is TRBJ2-1, the V gene TRBV6-1; D is ambiguous. This TCR was sampled from a man in his fifties who received an inactivated influenza vaccine. In DNA form, the CDR3 reads TGTGCCAGCAGGATTCAGGATAGCTCCTACAATGAGCAGTTCTTC. This gives the protein CASRIQDSSYNEQFF.